Listed below are T cell receptor beta chains from one sample, sequenced in a study of T cells after yellow fever vaccination. TCRdb processed the 5' RACE reads anew with MiXCR; each CDR3 protein has one entry. The sample has 450,000 to 600,000 distinct CDR3 sequences; about 15% are singletons. Here the sequenced sample was PBMCs, taken 5 to 6 days after the first yellow fever vaccination. Every receptor here comes from a man aged 18 to 30 who received the YFV17D yellow fever vaccine. Each CDR3 is given with its conserved first and last residue. Fields, in order: D gene, J gene, clone size, V gene, CDR3 length, CDR3 protein, CDR3 DNA. The D gene is left open where the match is weak. Clone size, where shown, is once, few, many, or a class for clones that have expanded.

D gene: TRBD1
J gene: TRBJ1-4
clone size: few
V gene: TRBV5-4
CDR3 length: 14
CDR3 protein: CASSWMDRGEKLFF
CDR3 DNA: TGTGCCAGCAGCTGGATGGACAGGGGAGAAAAACTGTTTTTT

D gene: TRBD1
J gene: TRBJ2-2
clone size: .
V gene: TRBV5-1
CDR3 length: 16
CDR3 protein: CASSQVDRPMSGELFF
CDR3 DNA: TGCGCCAGCAGCCAAGTGGACAGGCCAATGTCCGGGGAGCTGTTTTTT

D gene: .
J gene: TRBJ1-1
clone size: many
V gene: TRBV5-1
CDR3 length: 14
CDR3 protein: CASSPNQGGTEAFF
CDR3 DNA: TGCGCCAGCAGCCCCAATCAGGGTGGCACTGAAGCTTTCTTT

D gene: .
J gene: TRBJ1-2
clone size: few
V gene: TRBV28
CDR3 length: 14
CDR3 protein: CASSLGRVTRGYTF
CDR3 DNA: TGTGCCAGCAGTTTAGGGAGGGTAACGCGCGGCTACACCTTC

D gene: TRBD1
J gene: TRBJ1-6
clone size: .
V gene: TRBV6-1
CDR3 length: 14
CDR3 protein: CASNPTGVNSPLHF
CDR3 DNA: TGTGCCAGCAACCCGACAGGGGTTAATTCACCCCTCCACTTT

D gene: TRBD2
J gene: TRBJ2-4
clone size: few
V gene: TRBV7-2
CDR3 length: 15
CDR3 protein: CASTPGRGNGNIQYF
CDR3 DNA: TGTGCCAGCACCCCCGGGCGGGGGAATGGGAACATTCAGTACTTC

D gene: TRBD1
J gene: TRBJ2-1
clone size: few
V gene: TRBV11-2
CDR3 length: 15
CDR3 protein: CASSFTGGGLYEQFF
CDR3 DNA: TGTGCCAGCAGCTTTACAGGGGGCGGCCTATATGAGCAGTTCTTC

D gene: .
J gene: TRBJ2-7
clone size: .
V gene: TRBV4-1
CDR3 length: 13
CDR3 protein: CASSQEAIYEQYF
CDR3 DNA: TGCGCCAGCAGCCAAGAGGCTATCTACGAGCAGTACTTC

D gene: .
J gene: TRBJ2-4
clone size: few
V gene: TRBV6-1
CDR3 length: 17
CDR3 protein: CASRVPPHDGAKNIQYF
CDR3 DNA: TGTGCCAGCAGGGTTCCTCCCCACGACGGAGCCAAAAACATTCAGTACTTC

D gene: .
J gene: TRBJ2-3
clone size: few
V gene: TRBV12-3/TRBV12-4
CDR3 length: 14
CDR3 protein: CASSFRLSTDTQYF
CDR3 DNA: TGTGCCAGCAGTTTCAGACTGAGCACAGATACGCAGTATTTT

D gene: TRBD1
J gene: TRBJ1-2
clone size: .
V gene: TRBV12-3/TRBV12-4
CDR3 length: 12
CDR3 protein: CASSVQGGGYTF
CDR3 DNA: TGTGCCAGCAGTGTCCAGGGGGGTGGCTACACCTTC

D gene: TRBD1
J gene: TRBJ2-3
clone size: .
V gene: TRBV6-2/TRBV6-3
CDR3 length: 16
CDR3 protein: CASSYGGQGEVDTQYF
CDR3 DNA: TGTGCCAGCAGTTACGGGGGACAGGGGGAGGTGGATACGCAGTATTTT

D gene: TRBD1
J gene: TRBJ2-7
clone size: .
V gene: TRBV4-3
CDR3 length: 14
CDR3 protein: CASSQGQGAREQYF
CDR3 DNA: TGCGCCAGCAGCCAAGGGCAGGGGGCGCGGGAGCAGTACTTC

D gene: TRBD1
J gene: TRBJ1-1
clone size: .
V gene: TRBV6-5
CDR3 length: 15
CDR3 protein: CASNFPGQENTEAFF
CDR3 DNA: TGTGCCAGCAATTTCCCGGGACAGGAGAACACTGAAGCTTTCTTT

D gene: .
J gene: TRBJ2-5
clone size: few
V gene: TRBV20-1
CDR3 length: 14
CDR3 protein: CSARDLVTQETQYF
CDR3 DNA: TGCAGTGCTAGAGATCTAGTCACTCAAGAGACCCAGTACTTC

D gene: .
J gene: TRBJ1-5
clone size: few
V gene: TRBV11-2
CDR3 length: 17
CDR3 protein: CASSLGAGERGNQPQHF
CDR3 DNA: TGTGCCAGCAGCTTAGGAGCCGGGGAACGTGGCAATCAGCCCCAGCATTTT

D gene: .
J gene: TRBJ2-5
clone size: .
V gene: TRBV20-1
CDR3 length: 13
CDR3 protein: CSARESGAETQYF
CDR3 DNA: TGCAGTGCTAGAGAAAGCGGTGCTGAGACCCAGTACTTC

D gene: TRBD2
J gene: TRBJ2-3
clone size: .
V gene: TRBV20-1
CDR3 length: 15
CDR3 protein: CSARDLSGGTDTQYF
CDR3 DNA: TGCAGTGCTAGAGATCTCAGCGGGGGCACAGATACGCAGTATTTT

D gene: TRBD2
J gene: TRBJ2-7
clone size: .
V gene: TRBV7-2
CDR3 length: 13
CDR3 protein: CASRPSGTYEQYF
CDR3 DNA: TGTGCCAGCCGCCCTAGCGGGACCTACGAGCAGTACTTC

D gene: .
J gene: TRBJ2-7
clone size: few
V gene: TRBV6-5
CDR3 length: 14
CDR3 protein: CASSWRWGSHEQYF
CDR3 DNA: TGTGCCAGCAGTTGGAGGTGGGGGTCCCACGAGCAGTACTTC

D gene: .
J gene: TRBJ1-1
clone size: .
V gene: TRBV13
CDR3 length: 15
CDR3 protein: CASSLGLTANTEAFF
CDR3 DNA: TGTGCCAGCAGCTTAGGTTTGACAGCGAACACTGAAGCTTTCTTT

D gene: .
J gene: TRBJ1-1
clone size: .
V gene: TRBV6-2/TRBV6-3
CDR3 length: 12
CDR3 protein: CASSHYKNEAFF
CDR3 DNA: TGTGCCAGCAGTCACTACAAAAATGAAGCTTTCTTT

D gene: TRBD2
J gene: TRBJ2-5
clone size: .
V gene: TRBV6-2/TRBV6-3
CDR3 length: 15
CDR3 protein: CASSYSGGPSETQYF
CDR3 DNA: TGTGCCAGCAGTTATTCGGGGGGGCCTTCCGAGACCCAGTACTTC

D gene: TRBD1
J gene: TRBJ2-7
clone size: .
V gene: TRBV5-4
CDR3 length: 15
CDR3 protein: CASTRDGTGSYEQYF
CDR3 DNA: TGTGCCAGCACCCGGGACGGGACAGGTTCCTACGAGCAGTACTTC

D gene: .
J gene: TRBJ2-3
clone size: .
V gene: TRBV29-1
CDR3 length: 14
CDR3 protein: CSVEQAQRTDTQYF
CDR3 DNA: TGCAGCGTTGAACAGGCTCAGAGAACAGATACGCAGTATTTT

D gene: .
J gene: TRBJ1-4
clone size: .
V gene: TRBV19
CDR3 length: 14
CDR3 protein: CASSWNSFNEKLFF
CDR3 DNA: TGTGCCAGCTCCTGGAACAGCTTTAATGAAAAACTGTTTTTT

D gene: TRBD2
J gene: TRBJ2-5
clone size: .
V gene: TRBV29-1
CDR3 length: 14
CDR3 protein: CSVGTSGGQETQYF
CDR3 DNA: TGCAGCGTGGGGACTAGCGGGGGGCAAGAGACCCAGTACTTC

D gene: TRBD2
J gene: TRBJ2-2
clone size: few
V gene: TRBV9
CDR3 length: 15
CDR3 protein: CASSPGGPRTGELFF
CDR3 DNA: TGTGCCAGCAGTCCGGGGGGGCCTCGCACCGGGGAGCTGTTTTTT

D gene: .
J gene: TRBJ2-3
clone size: .
V gene: TRBV20-1
CDR3 length: 13
CDR3 protein: CSARDGPTDTQYF
CDR3 DNA: TGCAGTGCCAGAGACGGCCCCACAGATACGCAGTATTTT

D gene: .
J gene: TRBJ1-6
clone size: few
V gene: TRBV7-9
CDR3 length: 16
CDR3 protein: CASSLPFGPYNSPLHF
CDR3 DNA: TGTGCCAGCAGCCTCCCCTTCGGCCCCTATAATTCACCCCTCCACTTT

D gene: TRBD2
J gene: TRBJ2-1
clone size: .
V gene: TRBV29-1
CDR3 length: 15
CDR3 protein: CSVILAGGLNNEQFF
CDR3 DNA: TGCAGCGTAATACTAGCGGGGGGCCTTAACAATGAGCAGTTCTTC

D gene: TRBD1
J gene: TRBJ1-2
clone size: many
V gene: TRBV4-3
CDR3 length: 18
CDR3 protein: CASSQDWGQQLSNYGYTF
CDR3 DNA: TGCGCCAGCAGCCAAGACTGGGGACAGCAGCTTTCTAACTATGGCTACACCTTC

D gene: .
J gene: TRBJ1-2
clone size: .
V gene: TRBV12-3/TRBV12-4
CDR3 length: 13
CDR3 protein: CASSQGPFYGYTF
CDR3 DNA: TGTGCCAGCAGCCAGGGGCCATTCTATGGCTACACCTTC

D gene: .
J gene: TRBJ2-1
clone size: .
V gene: TRBV5-4
CDR3 length: 16
CDR3 protein: CASSKGGASSYNEQFF
CDR3 DNA: TGTGCCAGCAGCAAGGGGGGCGCAAGCTCCTACAATGAGCAGTTCTTC

D gene: TRBD1
J gene: TRBJ2-3
clone size: few
V gene: TRBV7-9
CDR3 length: 15
CDR3 protein: CASSLGQLLTDTQYF
CDR3 DNA: TGTGCCAGCAGCTTGGGACAGTTGCTCACAGATACGCAGTATTTT

D gene: .
J gene: TRBJ2-1
clone size: .
V gene: TRBV11-2
CDR3 length: 18
CDR3 protein: CASSPVARRWMTGSEQFF
CDR3 DNA: TGTGCCAGCAGCCCCGTTGCTAGACGCTGGATGACCGGTAGTGAGCAGTTCTTC

D gene: .
J gene: TRBJ1-1
clone size: .
V gene: TRBV5-5
CDR3 length: 15
CDR3 protein: CAGDNPPPLNTEAFF
CDR3 DNA: TGTGCCGGAGATAATCCCCCACCCCTCAACACTGAAGCTTTCTTT

D gene: TRBD2
J gene: TRBJ2-1
clone size: few
V gene: TRBV5-1
CDR3 length: 16
CDR3 protein: CASSFHGLAEYNEQFF
CDR3 DNA: TGCGCCAGCAGCTTCCACGGACTAGCGGAATACAATGAGCAGTTCTTC

D gene: TRBD1
J gene: TRBJ1-5
clone size: few
V gene: TRBV7-2
CDR3 length: 15
CDR3 protein: CASSLTGQSNQPQHF
CDR3 DNA: TGTGCCAGCAGCTTGACGGGACAGTCGAATCAGCCCCAGCATTTT

D gene: .
J gene: TRBJ1-5
clone size: few
V gene: TRBV5-8
CDR3 length: 14
CDR3 protein: CASSLGQYGQPQHF
CDR3 DNA: TGTGCCAGCAGCTTGGGGCAGTATGGCCAGCCCCAGCATTTT

D gene: TRBD2
J gene: TRBJ2-1
clone size: few
V gene: TRBV6-1
CDR3 length: 14
CDR3 protein: CASSELAGNNEQFF
CDR3 DNA: TGTGCCAGCAGTGAACTAGCGGGGAACAATGAGCAGTTCTTC

D gene: TRBD1
J gene: TRBJ1-3
clone size: .
V gene: TRBV7-2
CDR3 length: 16
CDR3 protein: CASSTTGTGNGNTIYF
CDR3 DNA: TGTGCCAGCAGCACCACAGGGACAGGGAATGGAAACACCATATATTTT

D gene: .
J gene: TRBJ1-2
clone size: .
V gene: TRBV7-9
CDR3 length: 14
CDR3 protein: CASRPTGISYGYTF
CDR3 DNA: TGTGCCAGCAGACCCACGGGGATAAGCTATGGCTACACCTTC

D gene: .
J gene: TRBJ2-1
clone size: few
V gene: TRBV2
CDR3 length: 14
CDR3 protein: CATQVGESYNEQFF
CDR3 DNA: TGTGCCACCCAAGTGGGGGAGTCCTACAATGAGCAGTTCTTC

D gene: TRBD1
J gene: TRBJ1-5
clone size: few
V gene: TRBV12-3/TRBV12-4
CDR3 length: 16
CDR3 protein: CASRRGGQGYHQPQHF
CDR3 DNA: TGTGCCAGCAGAAGGGGAGGACAGGGGTATCATCAGCCCCAGCATTTT

D gene: .
J gene: TRBJ2-2
clone size: few
V gene: TRBV4-3
CDR3 length: 15
CDR3 protein: CASSRLLGNPGELFF
CDR3 DNA: TGCGCCAGCAGTCGACTACTCGGTAATCCCGGGGAGCTGTTTTTT

D gene: TRBD2
J gene: TRBJ2-5
clone size: .
V gene: TRBV5-1
CDR3 length: 14
CDR3 protein: CASSPWRGGETQYF
CDR3 DNA: TGCGCCAGCAGCCCCTGGCGGGGGGGAGAGACCCAGTACTTC

D gene: TRBD1
J gene: TRBJ2-5
clone size: .
V gene: TRBV6-9
CDR3 length: 16
CDR3 protein: CASSYQDRGRGETQYF
CDR3 DNA: TGTGCCAGCAGTTATCAGGACAGGGGTCGTGGGGAGACCCAGTACTTC

D gene: .
J gene: TRBJ1-5
clone size: .
V gene: TRBV6-1
CDR3 length: 11
CDR3 protein: CASGRYQPQHF
CDR3 DNA: TGTGCCAGCGGCAGATATCAGCCCCAGCATTTT

D gene: TRBD1
J gene: TRBJ2-5
clone size: few
V gene: TRBV2
CDR3 length: 13
CDR3 protein: CASRGTGWETQYF
CDR3 DNA: TGTGCCAGCAGGGGGACAGGTTGGGAGACCCAGTACTTC

D gene: .
J gene: TRBJ2-7
clone size: .
V gene: TRBV12-3/TRBV12-4
CDR3 length: 15
CDR3 protein: CVSSLGQGPAYEQYF
CDR3 DNA: TGTGTCAGCAGTTTAGGGCAGGGCCCCGCCTACGAGCAGTACTTC

D gene: .
J gene: TRBJ2-3
clone size: few
V gene: TRBV7-2
CDR3 length: 17
CDR3 protein: CASSLAWAGRAGDTQYF
CDR3 DNA: TGTGCCAGCAGCTTAGCTTGGGCGGGGAGAGCCGGGGATACGCAGTATTTT

D gene: TRBD1
J gene: TRBJ2-3
clone size: .
V gene: TRBV24-1
CDR3 length: 16
CDR3 protein: CATSDADREGTDTQYF
CDR3 DNA: TGTGCCACCAGTGACGCGGACAGGGAAGGCACAGATACGCAGTATTTT

D gene: .
J gene: TRBJ1-5
clone size: many
V gene: TRBV27
CDR3 length: 13
CDR3 protein: CASSLGGSQPQHF
CDR3 DNA: TGTGCCAGCAGTTTGGGTGGGTCTCAGCCCCAGCATTTT

D gene: TRBD2
J gene: TRBJ2-5
clone size: .
V gene: TRBV12-3/TRBV12-4
CDR3 length: 16
CDR3 protein: CASWDLAGGPGETQYF
CDR3 DNA: TGTGCCAGCTGGGACCTAGCGGGGGGCCCGGGGGAGACCCAGTACTTC